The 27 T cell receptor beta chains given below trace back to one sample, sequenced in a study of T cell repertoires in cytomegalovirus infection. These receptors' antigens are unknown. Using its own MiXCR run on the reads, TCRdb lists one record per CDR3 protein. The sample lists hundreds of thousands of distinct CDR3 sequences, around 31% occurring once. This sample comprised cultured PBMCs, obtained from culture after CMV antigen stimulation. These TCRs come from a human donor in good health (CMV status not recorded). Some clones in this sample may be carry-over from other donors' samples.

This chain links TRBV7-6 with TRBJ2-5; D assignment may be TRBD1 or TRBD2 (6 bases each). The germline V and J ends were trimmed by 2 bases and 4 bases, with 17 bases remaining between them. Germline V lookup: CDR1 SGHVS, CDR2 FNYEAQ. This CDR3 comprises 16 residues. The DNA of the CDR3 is TGTGCCAGCAGCTTAAGTAATAGGGGGGCAAGAGAGACCCAGTACTTC. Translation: CASSLSNRGARETQYF.

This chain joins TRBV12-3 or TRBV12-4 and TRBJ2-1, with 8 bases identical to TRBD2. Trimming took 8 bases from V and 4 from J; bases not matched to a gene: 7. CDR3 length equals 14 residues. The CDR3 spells CASGSSGGYNEQFF. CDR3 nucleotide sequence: TGTGCCAGCGGGTCCAGCGGGGGATACAATGAGCAGTTCTTC.

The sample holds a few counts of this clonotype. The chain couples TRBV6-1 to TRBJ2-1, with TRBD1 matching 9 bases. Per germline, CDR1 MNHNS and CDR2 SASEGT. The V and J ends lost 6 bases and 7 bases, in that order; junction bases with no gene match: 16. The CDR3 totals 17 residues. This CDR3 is CASRSYGGGQGWNEQFF. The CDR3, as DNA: TGTGCCAGCAGAAGTTACGGTGGGGGACAGGGCTGGAATGAGCAGTTCTTC.

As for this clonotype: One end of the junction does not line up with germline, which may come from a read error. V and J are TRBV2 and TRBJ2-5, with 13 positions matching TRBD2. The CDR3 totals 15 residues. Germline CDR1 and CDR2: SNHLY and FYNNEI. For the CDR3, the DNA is TGTGCCGGCAGGACTAGCGGGGGCTACCAAGAGACCCAGTACTTC. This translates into CAGRTSGGYQETQYF.

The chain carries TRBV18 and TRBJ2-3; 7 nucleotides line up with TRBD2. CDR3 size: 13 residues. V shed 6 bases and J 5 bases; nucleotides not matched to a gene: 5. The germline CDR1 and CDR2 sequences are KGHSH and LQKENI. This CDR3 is CASSFRGEDTQYF. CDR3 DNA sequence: TGTGCCAGCTCCTTCCGGGGGGAAGATACGCAGTATTTT.

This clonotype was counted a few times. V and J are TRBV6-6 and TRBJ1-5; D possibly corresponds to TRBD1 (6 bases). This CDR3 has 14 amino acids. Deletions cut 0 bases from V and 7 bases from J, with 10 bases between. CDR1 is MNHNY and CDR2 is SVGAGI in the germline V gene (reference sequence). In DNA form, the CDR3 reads TGTGCCAGCAGTTACTCGACAGGTTCGCAGCCCCAGCATTTT. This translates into CASSYSTGSQPQHF.

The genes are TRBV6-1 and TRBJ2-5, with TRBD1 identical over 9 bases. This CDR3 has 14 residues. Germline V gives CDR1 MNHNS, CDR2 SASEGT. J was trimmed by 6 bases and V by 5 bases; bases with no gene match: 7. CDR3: CASSRGTGRKTQYF. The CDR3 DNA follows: TGTGCCAGCAGTCGAGGGACAGGGAGAAAGACCCAGTACTTC.

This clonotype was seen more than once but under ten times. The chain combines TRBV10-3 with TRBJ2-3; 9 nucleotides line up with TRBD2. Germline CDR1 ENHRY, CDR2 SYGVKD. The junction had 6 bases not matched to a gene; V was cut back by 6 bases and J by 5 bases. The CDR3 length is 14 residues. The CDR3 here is CAIRPGLAVDTQYF. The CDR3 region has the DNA TGTGCCATCAGACCGGGACTAGCCGTAGATACGCAGTATTTT.

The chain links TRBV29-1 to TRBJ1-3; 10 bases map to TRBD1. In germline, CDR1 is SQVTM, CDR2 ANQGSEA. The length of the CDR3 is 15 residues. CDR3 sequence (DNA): TGCAGTGTGCATTTTGGGACAGGGGCTGGAAACACCATATATTTT. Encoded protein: CSVHFGTGAGNTIYF.

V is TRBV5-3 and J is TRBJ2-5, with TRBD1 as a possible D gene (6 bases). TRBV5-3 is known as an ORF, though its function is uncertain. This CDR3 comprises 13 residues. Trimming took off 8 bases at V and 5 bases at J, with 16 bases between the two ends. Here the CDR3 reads CASRSGHRETQYF. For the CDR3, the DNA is TGTGCCAGCAGGTCGGGACACCGGGAGACCCAGTACTTC.

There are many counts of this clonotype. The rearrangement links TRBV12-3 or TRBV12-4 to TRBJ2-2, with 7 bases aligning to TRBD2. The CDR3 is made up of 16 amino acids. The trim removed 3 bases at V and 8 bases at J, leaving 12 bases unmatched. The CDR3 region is CASSLAYWGGIGELFF. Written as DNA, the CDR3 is TGTGCCAGCAGTTTGGCCTACTGGGGGGGGATAGGGGAGCTGTTTTTT.

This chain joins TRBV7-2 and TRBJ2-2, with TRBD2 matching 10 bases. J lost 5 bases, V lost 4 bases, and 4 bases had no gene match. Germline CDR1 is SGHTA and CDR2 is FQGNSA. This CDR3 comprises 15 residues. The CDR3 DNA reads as TGTGCCAGCAGCTCGGGACTAGCGCTGACCGGGGAGCTGTTTTTT. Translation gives CASSSGLALTGELFF.

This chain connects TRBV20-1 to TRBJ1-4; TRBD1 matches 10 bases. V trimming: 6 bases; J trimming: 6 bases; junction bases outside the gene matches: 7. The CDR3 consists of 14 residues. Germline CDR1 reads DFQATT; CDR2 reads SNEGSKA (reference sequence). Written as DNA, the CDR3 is TGCAGTGCCGAAGGACAGGGGGTGTATGAAAAACTGTTTTTT. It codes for CSAEGQGVYEKLFF.

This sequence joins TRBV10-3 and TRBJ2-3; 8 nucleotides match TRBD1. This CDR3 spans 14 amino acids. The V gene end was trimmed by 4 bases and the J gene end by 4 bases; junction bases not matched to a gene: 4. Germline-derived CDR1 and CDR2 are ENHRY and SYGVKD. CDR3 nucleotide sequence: TGTGCCATCAGTGGTCGGGACAGGCCAGATACGCAGTATTTT. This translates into CAISGRDRPDTQYF.

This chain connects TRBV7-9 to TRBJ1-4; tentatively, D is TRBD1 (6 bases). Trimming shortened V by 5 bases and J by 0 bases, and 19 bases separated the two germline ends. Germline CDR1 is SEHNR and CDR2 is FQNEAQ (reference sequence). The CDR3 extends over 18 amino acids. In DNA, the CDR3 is TGTGCCAGCAGCCCAGGGGAGAGCTTAAGGGCAACTAATGAAAAACTGTTTTTT. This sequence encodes CASSPGESLRATNEKLFF.

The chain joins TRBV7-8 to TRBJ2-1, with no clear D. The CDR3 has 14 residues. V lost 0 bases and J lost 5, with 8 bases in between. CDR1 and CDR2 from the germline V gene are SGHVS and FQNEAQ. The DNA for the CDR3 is TGTGCCAGCAGCTTAGCGACGGTGGACAATGAGCAGTTCTTC. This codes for CASSLATVDNEQFF.

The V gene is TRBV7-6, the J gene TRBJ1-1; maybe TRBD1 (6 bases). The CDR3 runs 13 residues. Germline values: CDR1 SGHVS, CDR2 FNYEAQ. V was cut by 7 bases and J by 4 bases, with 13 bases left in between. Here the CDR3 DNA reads TGTGCCAGCACCGATTGGGGGGCCACTGAAGCTTTCTTT. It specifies CASTDWGATEAFF.

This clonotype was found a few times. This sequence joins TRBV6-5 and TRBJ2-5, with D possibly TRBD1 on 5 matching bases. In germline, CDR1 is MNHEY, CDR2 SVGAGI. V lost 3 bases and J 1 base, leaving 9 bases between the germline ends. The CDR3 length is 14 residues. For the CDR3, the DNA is TGTGCCAGCAGTTATTGGCAGGGCCAAGAGACCCAGTACTTC. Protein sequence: CASSYWQGQETQYF.

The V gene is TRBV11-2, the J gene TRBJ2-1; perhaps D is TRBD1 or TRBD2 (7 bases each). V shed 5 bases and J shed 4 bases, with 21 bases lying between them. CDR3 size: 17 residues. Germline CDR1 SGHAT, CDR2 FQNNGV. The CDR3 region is CASSPPVGGGGYNEQFF. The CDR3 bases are TGTGCCAGCAGCCCCCCGGTGGGAGGGGGCGGTTACAATGAGCAGTTCTTC.

The CDR3 is CASSQAGQGGSPLHF. The CDR3 nucleotides read TGCGCCAGCAGCCAAGCGGGACAGGGAGGTTCACCCCTCCACTTT. The genes are TRBV4-1 and TRBJ1-6, with 9 bases that match TRBD1. Germline-derived CDR1 and CDR2 are MGHRA and YSYEKL. Trimming took 1 base from V and 9 from J; bases not matched to a gene: 4. There are 15 residues in the CDR3.

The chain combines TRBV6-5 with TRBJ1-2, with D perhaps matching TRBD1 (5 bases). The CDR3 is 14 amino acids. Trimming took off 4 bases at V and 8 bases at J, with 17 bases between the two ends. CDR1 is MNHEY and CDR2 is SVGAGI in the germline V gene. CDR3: CASSSLDRAGGYTF. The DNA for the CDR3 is TGTGCCAGCAGTTCCCTCGACCGGGCAGGGGGCTACACCTTC.

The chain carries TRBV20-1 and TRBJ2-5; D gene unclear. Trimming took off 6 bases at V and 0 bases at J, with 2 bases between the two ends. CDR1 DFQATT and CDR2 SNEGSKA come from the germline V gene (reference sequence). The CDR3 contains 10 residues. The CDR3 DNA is TGCAGTGCGTACCAAGAGACCCAGTACTTC. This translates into CSAYQETQYF.

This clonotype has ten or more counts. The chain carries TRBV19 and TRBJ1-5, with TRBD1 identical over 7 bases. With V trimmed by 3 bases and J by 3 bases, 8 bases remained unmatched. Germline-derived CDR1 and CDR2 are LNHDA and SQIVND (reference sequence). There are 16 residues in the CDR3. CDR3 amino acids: CASSISLTGLNQPQHF. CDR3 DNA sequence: TGTGCCAGTAGTATCTCCTTGACAGGGCTCAATCAGCCCCAGCATTTT.

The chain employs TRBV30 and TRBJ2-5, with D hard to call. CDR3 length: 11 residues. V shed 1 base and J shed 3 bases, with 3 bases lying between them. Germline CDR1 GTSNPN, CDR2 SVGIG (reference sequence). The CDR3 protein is CAWSAKETQYF. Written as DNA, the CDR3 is TGTGCCTGGAGTGCAAAAGAGACCCAGTACTTC.

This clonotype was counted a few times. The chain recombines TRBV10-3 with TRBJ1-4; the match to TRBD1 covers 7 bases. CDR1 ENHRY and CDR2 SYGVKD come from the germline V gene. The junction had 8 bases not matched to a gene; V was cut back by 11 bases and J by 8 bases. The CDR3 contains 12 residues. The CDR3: CAVGTAREKLFF. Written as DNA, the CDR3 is TGTGCCGTCGGGACAGCAAGGGAAAAACTGTTTTTT.

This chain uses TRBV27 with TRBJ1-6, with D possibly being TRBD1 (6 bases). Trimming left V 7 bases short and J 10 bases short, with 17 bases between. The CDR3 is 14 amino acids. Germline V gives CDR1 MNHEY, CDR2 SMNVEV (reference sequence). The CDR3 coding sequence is TGTGCCAGCAATGAGTGGGGGGCGGACTCACCCCTCCACTTT. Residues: CASNEWGADSPLHF.

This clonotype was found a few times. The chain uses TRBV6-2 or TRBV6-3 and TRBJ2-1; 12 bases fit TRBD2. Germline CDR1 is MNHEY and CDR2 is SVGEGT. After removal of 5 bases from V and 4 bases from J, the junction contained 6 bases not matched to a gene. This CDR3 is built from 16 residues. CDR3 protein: CASSTSSGRAYNEQFF. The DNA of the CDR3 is TGTGCCAGCAGTACGTCTAGCGGGAGGGCTTACAATGAGCAGTTCTTC.